The rows below give T cell receptor beta chains drawn from one sample of a study of cytomegalovirus exposure and HLA in healthy donors. Data came from immunoSEQ multiplex PCR; TCRdb stores just in-frame clones and leaves some out. The sample has over 150,000 clones; approximately 86% are singletons. Material: PBMCs. Every receptor here comes from a man younger than 35 in good health and CMV-seropositive. Both conserved end residues are part of each CDR3. The D gene is left open where the match is weak. Where a row states a size, it is once, few, many or the class of an expanded clone; other rows omit it.

>TRBV7-8|TRBJ1-5|.|.
CASSPIEGGRQPQHF
TGTGCCAGCAGCCCCATAGAAGGGGGTCGTCAGCCCCAGCATTTT
>TRBV15|TRBJ1-5|.|.
CATSSDSQPQHF
TGTGCCACCAGCAGCGACAGTCAGCCCCAGCATTTT
>TRBV7-2|TRBJ1-1|.|TRBD1
CASSPGQGAMNTEAFF
TGTGCCAGCAGCCCCGGACAGGGGGCGATGAACACTGAAGCTTTCTTT
>TRBV5-4|TRBJ1-4|.|TRBD1
CASRSRGTEKLFF
TGTGCCAGCAGAAGCAGGGGGACTGAAAAACTGTTTTTT
>TRBV7-9|TRBJ1-2|.|TRBD1
CASTPGQGNYGYTF
TGTGCCAGCACCCCGGGACAGGGGAACTATGGCTACACCTTC
>TRBV7-3|TRBJ2-1|.|TRBD1
CASSSRTGSRNEQFF
TGTGCCAGCAGCTCCAGGACAGGGTCTAGGAATGAGCAGTTCTTC
>TRBV13|TRBJ2-1|.|TRBD2
CASSPSGGTYNEQFF
TGTGCCAGCAGCCCTAGCGGGGGTACCTACAATGAGCAGTTCTTC
>TRBV27|TRBJ2-5|.|.
CASSSGGLGEETQYF
TGTGCCAGCAGTTCCGGGGGTTTAGGGGAAGAGACCCAGTACTTC
>TRBV5-1|TRBJ1-1|.|.
CASSSSVGNTEAFF
TGCGCCAGCAGCTCAAGCGTGGGGAACACTGAAGCTTTCTTT
>TRBV19|TRBJ2-7|.|.
CASSSLYEQYF
TGTGCCAGTAGTTCCCTTTACGAGCAGTACTTC
>TRBV7-6|TRBJ2-7|.|.
CASSLGPTGYEQYF
TGTGCCAGCAGCTTAGGACCAACAGGGTACGAGCAGTACTTC
>TRBV6-5|TRBJ2-1|.|TRBD2
CASSRAGGSLNEQFF
TGTGCCAGCAGCCGAGCGGGAGGGTCCCTCAATGAGCAGTTCTTC
>TRBV18|TRBJ2-5|.|TRBD2
CASSPQGGETQYF
TGTGCCAGCTCACCACAGGGAGGGGAGACCCAGTACTTC
>TRBV6-5|TRBJ1-1|.|TRBD1
CASSVQGVFNTEAFF
TGTGCCAGCAGCGTACAGGGGGTTTTTAACACTGAAGCTTTCTTT
>TRBV20-1|TRBJ2-5|.|TRBD2
CSVREETQYF
TGCAGTGTGCGGGAGGAGACCCAGTACTTC
>TRBV4-1|TRBJ2-1|once|TRBD2
CASSQDLGLAGGPYNEQFF
TGCGCCAGCAGCCAAGATTTGGGACTAGCGGGAGGGCCGTACAATGAGCAGTTCTTC
>TRBV7-9|TRBJ2-7|.|TRBD1
CASSFDRVSYEQYF
TGTGCCAGCAGCTTCGACAGGGTTTCCTACGAGCAGTACTTC
>TRBV6-5|TRBJ2-2|.|.
CASSPTGMNTGELFF
TGTGCCAGCAGCCCCACGGGTATGAACACCGGGGAGCTGTTTTTT
>TRBV19|TRBJ2-1|few|TRBD2
CASSGRLAGGSYNEQFF
TGTGCCAGTAGTGGGCGACTAGCGGGAGGGTCCTACAATGAGCAGTTCTTC
>TRBV2|TRBJ1-3|.|.
CASRSTGSGNTIYF
TGTGCCAGCAGAAGCACAGGGTCTGGAAACACCATATATTTT
>TRBV12-5|TRBJ2-7|few|.
CASAHTNSYEQYF
TGTGCTAGTGCCCACACCAACTCCTACGAGCAGTACTTC
>TRBV30|TRBJ1-4|.|.
CAWSVEGRGEKLFF
TGTGCCTGGAGTGTTGAAGGAAGAGGTGAAAAACTGTTTTTT
>TRBV30|TRBJ1-3|.|.
CAWSGVVGNTIYF
TGTGCCTGGAGTGGAGTCGTTGGAAACACCATATATTTT
>TRBV7-3|TRBJ2-1|.|.
CASSPTGRSYNEQFF
TGTGCCAGCAGCCCCACAGGGCGCTCCTACAATGAGCAGTTCTTC
>TRBV4-3|TRBJ2-7|.|TRBD2
CASSQAYHPTSGSRGEQYF
TGCGCCAGCAGCCAAGCCTATCATCCTACTAGCGGGAGCAGGGGAGAGCAGTACTTC
>TRBV7-8|TRBJ1-2|.|.
CASSGSQYGYTF
TGTGCCAGCAGCGGCAGTCAATATGGCTACACCTTC
>TRBV2|TRBJ1-2|.|.
CASSGGQDIIYTF
TGTGCCAGCAGTGGGGGACAAGATATTATCTACACCTTC
>TRBV11-2|TRBJ2-1|once|TRBD2
CASSPTGGRANEQFF
TGTGCCAGCAGCCCCACTGGCGGGAGGGCCAATGAGCAGTTCTTC
>TRBV29-1|TRBJ2-1|once|.
CSVPQTPSNEQFF
TGCAGCGTTCCCCAGACTCCGAGTAATGAGCAGTTCTTC
>TRBV7-3|TRBJ2-1|.|TRBD2
CASSVSSGILNEQFF
TGTGCCAGCAGCGTTTCTAGCGGGATATTAAATGAGCAGTTCTTC
>TRBV29-1|TRBJ2-7|.|TRBD2
CSVEGGELQTYEQYF
TGCAGCGTTGAGGGGGGGGAACTTCAAACCTACGAGCAGTACTTC
>TRBV5-6|TRBJ2-2|once|.
CASSGGGFDTGELFF
TGTGCCAGCAGCGGCGGAGGGTTTGACACCGGGGAGCTGTTTTTT
>TRBV5-6|TRBJ1-2|.|TRBD1
CASSSYRGSYGYTF
TGTGCCAGCAGCTCCTACAGGGGATCCTATGGCTACACCTTC
>TRBV5-1|TRBJ2-7|.|TRBD1
CASSPLTGVREQYF
TGCGCCAGCAGCCCCCTGACAGGGGTCCGCGAGCAGTACTTC
>TRBV7-8|TRBJ1-2|.|.
CASSLVSGDVDGYTF
TGTGCCAGCAGCTTAGTTTCAGGGGACGTTGATGGCTACACCTTC
>TRBV7-6|TRBJ2-1|.|TRBD2
CASSLRASSGSFDNEQFF
TGTGCCAGCAGCTTACGGGCCTCGAGCGGGAGCTTCGACAATGAGCAGTTCTTC
>TRBV27|TRBJ1-1|.|.
CASSPAINTEAFF
TGTGCCAGCAGTCCTGCGATTAACACTGAAGCTTTCTTT
>TRBV25-1|TRBJ2-1|.|.
CASGSGTWGEFF
TGTGCCAGCGGCTCCGGGACTTGGGGGGAGTTCTTC
>TRBV5-4|TRBJ2-3|.|TRBD2
CASSLRAGTSTDTQYF
TGTGCCAGCAGCTTGAGAGCGGGGACTAGCACAGATACGCAGTATTTT
>TRBV5-8|TRBJ2-1|.|.
CASSLDGLRINEQFF
TGTGCCAGCAGCTTGGATGGACTACGCATCAATGAGCAGTTCTTC
>TRBV7-7|TRBJ2-1|.|TRBD2
CASSLAASGVSEQFF
TGTGCCAGCAGCTTGGCGGCTAGCGGGGTCAGTGAGCAGTTCTTC
>TRBV2|TRBJ2-2|.|.
CASSQILAAGELFF
TGTGCCAGCAGCCAGATCCTCGCAGCCGGGGAGCTGTTTTTT
>TRBV19|TRBJ1-2|few|TRBD1
CASSPGTALNYGYTF
TGTGCCAGTAGTCCCGGGACAGCTCTTAACTATGGCTACACCTTC
>TRBV6-5|TRBJ2-7|.|TRBD1
CASSTQGASSYEQYF
TGTGCCAGCAGTACACAGGGGGCGAGCTCCTACGAGCAGTACTTC
>TRBV5-1|TRBJ2-7|.|.
CASSDDTNYEQYF
TGCGCCAGCAGCGATGACACGAACTACGAGCAGTACTTC
>TRBV7-2|TRBJ2-5|.|TRBD1
CASSLGRGRGIQETQYF
TGTGCCAGCAGCTTAGGCAGGGGGCGCGGAATCCAAGAGACCCAGTACTTC
>TRBV6-4|TRBJ2-3|.|TRBD2
CASSTTSGADTQYF
TGTGCCAGCAGCACGACTAGCGGGGCGGATACGCAGTATTTT
>TRBV4-1|TRBJ1-5|.|.
CASSQGWGDGGRNQPQHF
TGCGCCAGCAGCCAAGGGTGGGGTGACGGGGGTCGCAATCAGCCCCAGCATTTT
>TRBV10-3|TRBJ1-1|.|.
CATRGSGGHVGNTEAFF
TGTGCCACCCGAGGTAGCGGGGGCCATGTTGGGAACACTGAAGCTTTCTTT
>TRBV7-9|TRBJ1-2|.|.
CASSLGSGGGNYGYTF
TGTGCCAGCAGCTTAGGTAGCGGCGGAGGAAACTATGGCTACACCTTC